This T cell receptor beta chain emerged from a study of vaccination and CD4 T cells after COVID-19. Comment on this clonotype: Its antigen is not known.

Germline lookup yields CDR1 MNHEY and CDR2 SVGAGI. The CDR3 is 13 amino acids. Between the trimmed V and J ends, which lost 3 bases and 10 bases, there was a span of 10 bases. Sequenced with the Oncomine TCR Beta short-read assay was DNA taken from cultured CD4+ T cells. MiXCR was run by TCRdb on the PCR reads, yielding one entry per CDR3 protein. The table records about 6,800 distinct CDR3 sequences, more than 60% of them present only once. Treatment meaning: approximately 9-day PBMC culture with coronavirus spike peptide pools or control peptides (ViraFEST assay). Positive PCR dates covered March to December 2020, before US Alpha, Beta and Delta variants. Half-medium changes with fresh IL-2 medium occurred on days 3 and 7. Investigators isolated CD4+ T cells by negative selection after about 11 days of culture.

The sample was CD4+ T cells from blood, cultured in vitro. The chain uses TRBV6-5 and TRBJ1-6; the D is unclear. This sequence was found in a human donor who had recovered from COVID-19. In DNA, the CDR3 is TGTGCCAGCAGTTATGAGGCAGTCTCACCCCTCCACTTT. This sequence encodes CASSYEAVSPLHF.